A selection of T cell receptor beta chains follows, all from one sample in a study of CD8+CD57+ T cells in acquired aplastic anemia. TCRdb used MiXCR to reprocess the reads, holding one entry per CDR3 protein. Found here are some 160,000 distinct CDR3 sequences, roughly 45% of them singletons; the top ten hold 3.2%. The sample comprised sorted CD4+, CD8+, or CD8+CD57+ T cells (not recorded which) from PBMCs. The origin of the receptors is a human donor with aplastic anemia. Both conserved end residues are part of each CDR3. The order of the fields is D gene, clone size, J gene, V gene, CDR3 DNA, CDR3 protein. The D gene is left open where the match is weak. A row's size may be missing; if present it is once, few, many or a size class.

d_gene: TRBD1; abundance: -; j_gene: TRBJ2-1; v_gene: TRBV29-1; CDR3nt: TGCAGCGTTGAAGCCGGGGACAGGGTTCTTGGTGAGCAGTTCTTC; CDR3aa: CSVEAGDRVLGEQFF
d_gene: TRBD1; abundance: few; j_gene: TRBJ2-1; v_gene: TRBV2; CDR3nt: TGTGCCAGCAGTACCACAGGGGCCAATGAGCAGTTCTTC; CDR3aa: CASSTTGANEQFF
d_gene: TRBD2; abundance: once; j_gene: TRBJ2-3; v_gene: TRBV11-1; CDR3nt: TGTGCCAGCAGCTTAGTAACTAGCGGGAGTACCACAGATACGCAGTATTTT; CDR3aa: CASSLVTSGSTTDTQYF
d_gene: TRBD1; abundance: many; j_gene: TRBJ1-5; v_gene: TRBV6-1; CDR3nt: TGTGCCAGCAGTCCACAACAGGGGGCGCAGGATCAGCCCCAGCATTTT; CDR3aa: CASSPQQGAQDQPQHF
d_gene: -; abundance: -; j_gene: TRBJ1-2; v_gene: TRBV20-1; CDR3nt: TGCAGTGCTAGAGGAGGGGCAGACGATGGCTACACCTTC; CDR3aa: CSARGGADDGYTF
d_gene: TRBD2; abundance: many; j_gene: TRBJ2-1; v_gene: TRBV6-5; CDR3nt: TGTGCCAGCATCTCTACCCGGGACTACTACAATGAGCAGTTCTTC; CDR3aa: CASISTRDYYNEQFF
d_gene: TRBD1; abundance: -; j_gene: TRBJ1-2; v_gene: TRBV7-6; CDR3nt: TGTGCCAGCAGCTTAGGGACAGGGGGCGATGGCTACACCTTC; CDR3aa: CASSLGTGGDGYTF
d_gene: TRBD1; abundance: -; j_gene: TRBJ2-2; v_gene: TRBV29-1; CDR3nt: TGCAGCGTGGCCCCCGGGACAGGGCACACCGGGGAGCTGTTTTTT; CDR3aa: CSVAPGTGHTGELFF
d_gene: -; abundance: many; j_gene: TRBJ2-5; v_gene: TRBV19; CDR3nt: TGTGCCAGTAGTATTTCGACTTCGGAGACCCAGTACTTC; CDR3aa: CASSISTSETQYF
d_gene: -; abundance: -; j_gene: TRBJ2-5; v_gene: TRBV11-3; CDR3nt: TGTGCCAGCAGCTTAGGGTCGGGGGAGGCGGTTTCGGAGACCCAGTACTTC; CDR3aa: CASSLGSGEAVSETQYF
d_gene: TRBD2; abundance: -; j_gene: TRBJ2-3; v_gene: TRBV15; CDR3nt: TGTGCCACCAGCAGAGGGAGACTAGCGGGAGGTCCCGATACGCAGTATTTT; CDR3aa: CATSRGRLAGGPDTQYF
d_gene: TRBD1; abundance: -; j_gene: TRBJ1-1; v_gene: TRBV2; CDR3nt: TGTGCCAGCAGTGACCCCACAGGGGGCACTGAAGCTTTCTTT; CDR3aa: CASSDPTGGTEAFF
d_gene: TRBD1; abundance: -; j_gene: TRBJ2-6; v_gene: TRBV25-1; CDR3nt: TGTGCCAGCATGGGACAGGGCAACTCTGGGGCCAACGTCCTGACTTTC; CDR3aa: CASMGQGNSGANVLTF
d_gene: TRBD1; abundance: many; j_gene: TRBJ1-3; v_gene: TRBV19; CDR3nt: TGTGCCAGTAGTATGCGCAGGGGGCCTGGAAACACCATATATTTT; CDR3aa: CASSMRRGPGNTIYF
d_gene: TRBD2; abundance: -; j_gene: TRBJ2-5; v_gene: TRBV25-1; CDR3nt: TGTGCCAGCAGCCAGGGACTAGCGGGAGTCCGTCCAGAGACCCAGTACTTC; CDR3aa: CASSQGLAGVRPETQYF
d_gene: -; abundance: many; j_gene: TRBJ1-6; v_gene: TRBV19; CDR3nt: TGTGCCAGTAGTACCAGAAACGCCCGAGGGAATTCACCCCTCCACTTT; CDR3aa: CASSTRNARGNSPLHF